The rows below give T cell receptor beta chains drawn from one sample of a study of neoadjuvant anti-PD-1 for oral cavity cancer. Here immunoSEQ multiplex PCR was the method, and the copy in TCRdb shows in-frame clones only, minus some. The sample has about 12,000 clones; about 62% are singletons. The source material was PBMCs, sampled before nivolumab (anti-PD-1) treatment. These receptors all stem from a person aged 40-85 years with oral cavity squamous cell carcinoma. The CDR3 runs from the conserved cysteine through the conserved F or W. The D gene is left open where the match is weak. For some rows the clone size is stated as once, few or many, or as a class when expanded; others skip it.

V gene,J gene,clone size,D gene,CDR3 protein,CDR3 DNA
TRBV11-2,TRBJ2-5,few,NA,CASSLPGTQETQYF,TGTGCCAGCAGCCTCCCGGGGACACAAGAGACCCAGTACTTC
TRBV5-6,TRBJ2-5,NA,TRBD1,CASSPDRVETQYF,TGTGCCAGCAGCCCGGACAGGGTGGAGACCCAGTACTTC
TRBV21-1,TRBJ2-1,few,NA,CASSKGPGEQFF,TGTGCCAGCAGCAAAGGGCCTGGTGAGCAGTTCTTC
TRBV5-4,TRBJ1-4,NA,NA,CASSPRGPGEKLFF,TGTGCCAGCAGCCCCCGGGGGCCTGGTGAAAAACTGTTTTTT
TRBV5-1,TRBJ2-5,NA,NA,CASSLGGLLANKAETQYF,TGCGCCAGCAGCTTGGGAGGATTACTAGCAAATAAGGCGGAGACCCAGTACTTC
TRBV20-1,TRBJ1-1,NA,NA,CSAYKNTEAFF,TGCAGTGCTTACAAGAACACTGAAGCTTTCTTT
TRBV15,TRBJ1-2,NA,NA,CATSRGLGGEDGYTF,TGTGCCACCAGCAGAGGGTTAGGCGGGGAGGATGGCTACACCTTC
TRBV6-5,TRBJ2-7,once,TRBD2,CASKPASGGTYEQYF,TGTGCCAGTAAACCGGCTAGCGGGGGGACCTACGAGCAGTACTTC
TRBV9,TRBJ1-3,NA,NA,CASSVGRRSGNTIYF,TGTGCCAGCAGCGTAGGGCGGCGCTCTGGAAACACCATATATTTT
TRBV5-6,TRBJ2-3,NA,NA,CASRPTPPFEYF,TGTGCCAGCCGCCCGACTCCACCTTTCGAGTATTTT
TRBV6-9,TRBJ1-2,NA,NA,CASSPLARANYGYTF,TGTGCCAGCAGTCCCCTTGCGAGGGCTAACTATGGCTACACCTTC
TRBV5-1,TRBJ2-7,NA,NA,CASRGGDSPPDEQYF,TGCGCCAGCAGGGGGGGCGACAGCCCTCCGGACGAGCAGTACTTC
TRBV7-2,TRBJ2-1,few,NA,CASTPRDEQFF,TGTGCCAGCACCCCTCGAGATGAGCAGTTCTTC
TRBV19,TRBJ2-3,NA,TRBD2,CASRPLAGGTDTQYF,TGTGCCAGTAGACCGCTAGCGGGAGGGACAGATACGCAGTATTTT
TRBV12-5,TRBJ1-5,NA,NA,CASGTPRGRQPQHF,TGTGCTAGTGGTACCCCGAGGGGCAGGCAGCCCCAGCATTTT
TRBV5-8,TRBJ2-1,NA,NA,CASSWGPGLDEQFF,TGTGCCAGCAGCTGGGGGCCTGGCTTAGACGAGCAGTTCTTC
TRBV14,TRBJ2-7,NA,NA,CASSRVFNYEQYF,TGTGCCAGTTCTAGGGTCTTCAACTACGAGCAGTACTTC
TRBV6-1,TRBJ2-6,NA,NA,CASSDLGSSGANVLTF,TGTGCCAGCAGTGACTTAGGCTCCTCTGGGGCCAACGTCCTGACTTTC
TRBV9,TRBJ2-2,NA,NA,CASSAARDVKWGGELFF,TGTGCCAGCAGCGCTGCCCGGGACGTTAAATGGGGCGGGGAGCTGTTTTTT
TRBV5-1,TRBJ1-5,NA,NA,CASSSLGQTNQPQHF,TGCGCCAGCAGCTCGCTCGGACAGACAAATCAGCCCCAGCATTTT
TRBV28,TRBJ1-6,NA,NA,CASSLWGSSYNSPLHF,TGTGCCAGCAGTTTATGGGGGAGCTCCTATAATTCACCCCTCCACTTT
TRBV5-4,TRBJ1-4,NA,NA,CASSLRGMADNEKLFF,TGTGCCAGCAGCTTAAGGGGGATGGCCGATAATGAAAAACTGTTTTTT
TRBV19,TRBJ2-1,NA,NA,CASTPIGAGYNEQFF,TGTGCCAGTACCCCGATCGGGGCGGGCTACAATGAGCAGTTCTTC
TRBV11-2,TRBJ2-5,NA,NA,CASSLGWGAQETQYF,TGTGCCAGCAGCTTAGGATGGGGGGCCCAAGAGACCCAGTACTTC
TRBV10-3,TRBJ1-2,NA,TRBD1,CAISDPGTGRFNGYTF,TGTGCCATCAGTGATCCCGGGACAGGCCGCTTCAATGGCTACACCTTC
TRBV13,TRBJ1-2,NA,NA,CASSEDLFYGYTF,TGTGCCAGCAGCGAAGACCTTTTCTATGGCTACACCTTC
TRBV19,TRBJ1-6,NA,NA,CATTLKAYVGPLHF,TGTGCCACCACTTTGAAGGCCTACGTAGGACCCCTCCACTTT
TRBV7-9,TRBJ2-7,NA,TRBD1,CASSLLGQGKEFPYF,TGTGCCAGCAGCTTACTGGGACAGGGGAAAGAGTTTCCGTACTTC
TRBV7-6,TRBJ1-1,NA,TRBD1,CASSLQGASTEAFF,TGTGCCAGCAGCCTTCAGGGGGCGAGCACTGAAGCTTTCTTT
TRBV11-2,TRBJ1-1,NA,NA,CASSRPLTNTEAFF,TGTGCCAGCAGCCGCCCTCTAACGAACACTGAAGCTTTCTTT
TRBV6-5,TRBJ2-7,NA,NA,CASSYAQQGPYEQYF,TGTGCCAGCAGTTACGCGCAGCAAGGGCCCTACGAGCAGTACTTC
TRBV5-1,TRBJ2-3,NA,NA,CASSFNTDTQYF,TGCGCCAGCAGCTTCAATACAGATACGCAGTATTTT
TRBV5-8,TRBJ1-3,few,NA,CASSLTGLSGNTIYF,TGTGCCAGCAGCTTGACAGGGCTCTCTGGAAACACCATATATTTT
TRBV5-1,TRBJ2-2,few,TRBD2,CASSPRTSGGLNTGELFF,TGCGCCAGCAGCCCTCGGACTAGCGGGGGGTTGAACACCGGGGAGCTGTTTTTT
TRBV11-2,TRBJ2-3,NA,TRBD2,CASISSGGKDTQYF,TGTGCCAGCATCTCTAGCGGGGGAAAAGATACGCAGTATTTT
TRBV19,TRBJ2-4,NA,TRBD2,CASTGGAKNIQYF,TGTGCCAGTACGGGAGGGGCCAAAAACATTCAGTACTTC
TRBV12-5,TRBJ1-5,NA,TRBD1,CASGLGTGGNQPQHF,TGTGCTAGTGGTTTGGGGACAGGGGGCAATCAGCCCCAGCATTTT
TRBV5-6,TRBJ2-3,NA,TRBD2,CASSTPGLAGVGDTQYF,TGTGCCAGCAGTACTCCGGGACTAGCGGGAGTAGGCGATACGCAGTATTTT
TRBV30,TRBJ2-5,NA,NA,CAWSRRERETQYF,TGTGCCTGGAGTCGGCGGGAACGAGAGACCCAGTACTTC
TRBV7-2,TRBJ1-3,NA,NA,CASSLVSSGNTIYF,TGTGCCAGCAGCTTAGTGAGCTCTGGAAACACCATATATTTT
TRBV2,TRBJ2-7,NA,NA,CATKEVGTWAYEQYF,TGTGCCACCAAAGAAGTAGGGACATGGGCCTACGAGCAGTACTTC
TRBV11-3,TRBJ2-1,NA,NA,CASSPSGGYNEQFF,TGTGCCAGCAGCCCCTCCGGGGGTTACAATGAGCAGTTCTTC
TRBV20-1,TRBJ1-3,NA,NA,CSARTLNTIYF,TGCAGTGCTAGAACACTAAACACCATATATTTT
TRBV21-1,TRBJ1-1,few,NA,CASSKDNTEAFF,TGTGCCAGCAGCAAAGACAACACTGAAGCTTTCTTT
TRBV6-1,TRBJ1-3,few,NA,CASSGNRRVSGNTIYF,TGTGCCAGCAGTGGAAACCGACGGGTCTCTGGAAACACCATATATTTT
TRBV15,TRBJ2-7,NA,NA,CATSRDLKQGVRYEQYF,TGTGCCACCAGCAGAGATTTGAAACAGGGTGTCCGCTACGAGCAGTACTTC
TRBV9,TRBJ2-7,once,NA,CASSNLLGGQYF,TGTGCCAGCAGCAATCTCCTCGGGGGGCAGTACTTC